Listed below are T cell receptor beta chains from one sample, sequenced in a study of post-analysis software for immune sequencing data. TCRdb reanalysed the PCR reads using MiXCR and keeps one entry per CDR3 protein. The sample includes 450,000 to 700,000 distinct CDR3 sequences, about 40% of them seen just once. Sample: blood. The receptors originated from a girl under 18 with multiple sclerosis. Each CDR3 is given with its conserved first and last residue. D genes are given only for firm matches. Only part of the rows carry a size: once, few, many, or a class if the clone is expanded.

V gene	clone size	D gene	J gene	CDR3 DNA	CDR3 protein
TRBV24-1	.	.	TRBJ2-1	TGTGCCACCAGTGGCATCGACAACAATGAGCAGTTCTTC	CATSGIDNNEQFF
TRBV6-6	.	TRBD1	TRBJ2-1	TGTGCGGGGACAGGTGACAACAATGAGCAGTTCTTC	CAGTGDNNEQFF
TRBV20-1	few	.	TRBJ2-7	TGCAGTGCTGGACGAGACGAGCAGTACTTC	CSAGRDEQYF
TRBV2	few	.	TRBJ2-7	TGTGCCAGCATTGGGGACGGGTACGAGCAGTACTTC	CASIGDGYEQYF
TRBV7-9	.	.	TRBJ2-5	TGTGCCAGCAGCCTTGGGAAGGACCAAGAGACCCAGTACTTC	CASSLGKDQETQYF
TRBV4-2	once	.	TRBJ2-7	TGTGCCAGCAGCCAAGGGGGTGGACTATGGCGGGAAAGCTACGAGCAGTACTTC	CASSQGGGLWRESYEQYF
TRBV20-1	.	.	TRBJ1-2	TGCAGTGCTAGACGCCGTAGGGCTCAAGCTAACTATGGCTACACCTTC	CSARRRRAQANYGYTF
TRBV20-1	.	TRBD1	TRBJ2-5	TGCAGTGCTAGAGACTACAAGGGGGCCTGGGAGACCCAGTACTTC	CSARDYKGAWETQYF
TRBV20-1	.	TRBD1	TRBJ2-7	TGCAGTGCTAGAGTCTCATGGGGGACAGGGGGCGACGAGCAGTACTTC	CSARVSWGTGGDEQYF
TRBV6-1	.	TRBD1	TRBJ2-6	TGTGCCAGCAGCCAACAGGGGGACAGTTTCTCTGGGGCCAACGTCCTGACTTTC	CASSQQGDSFSGANVLTF
TRBV29-1	.	.	TRBJ2-1	TGCAGCGCAAAAGGTACATCCCCGGGTGAGCAGTTCTTC	CSAKGTSPGEQFF
TRBV4-1	.	TRBD1	TRBJ1-5	TGCGCCAGCAGCCCTCGACAGGGGGCAAGTCCCCAGCATTTT	CASSPRQGASPQHF
TRBV6-1	.	TRBD1	TRBJ2-7	TGTGCCAGCGCAAAACCACGGGACAGCACCTACGAGCAGTACTTC	CASAKPRDSTYEQYF
TRBV7-2	.	TRBD2	TRBJ2-5	TGTGCCAGCAGCGAGTTCCCGGGACTAGCGGTATGGGGGACCCAGTACTTC	CASSEFPGLAVWGTQYF
TRBV5-1	few	.	TRBJ2-3	TGCGCCAGCAGCTTGGCCACCCTGGAAATAGATACGCAGTATTTT	CASSLATLEIDTQYF
TRBV29-1	few	.	TRBJ1-4	TGCAGCGTTGCGCGGGAGGCTAATGAAAGACTGTTTTTT	CSVAREANERLFF
TRBV12-3/TRBV12-4	once	.	TRBJ1-4	TGTGCCAGCAGTCCACGGGAGGGAGGAGAAAAACTGTTTTTT	CASSPREGGEKLFF
TRBV5-1	.	.	TRBJ1-1	TGCGCCAGCAGCTTGCACGGGGGACTCATGAACACTGAAGCTTTCTTT	CASSLHGGLMNTEAFF
TRBV28	.	.	TRBJ2-7	TGTGCCAGCACCCTTCCAGGCCCCTACGAGCAGTACTTC	CASTLPGPYEQYF
TRBV27	.	TRBD2	TRBJ2-7	TGTGCCAGCAGTTTGACTAGCGGGGGGGGGTCCTACGAGCAGTACTTC	CASSLTSGGGSYEQYF
TRBV12-3/TRBV12-4	.	.	TRBJ2-7	TGTGCCAGCAGACCGACGGGGATCTCCTACGAGCAGTACTTC	CASRPTGISYEQYF
TRBV29-1	few	.	TRBJ2-3	TGCAGTCAGAGGGTGGGTGGCACAGATACGCAGTATTTT	CSQRVGGTDTQYF
TRBV5-1	.	.	TRBJ1-2	TGCGCCAGCAGCTTGGGGGCACCGGTTAACTATGGCTACACCTTC	CASSLGAPVNYGYTF
TRBV12-3/TRBV12-4	.	.	TRBJ2-1	TGTGCCAGCAGACGGCGAGTCAACCATGAGCAGTTCTTC	CASRRRVNHEQFF
TRBV4-2	once	TRBD1	TRBJ1-2	TGTGCCAGCAGCCAAACCGGACAGGGCACCAACTATGGCTACACCTTC	CASSQTGQGTNYGYTF
TRBV10-3	few	.	TRBJ2-5	TGTGCCATCAGTCGTTGGGAGCAAGAGACCCAGTACTTC	CAISRWEQETQYF
TRBV6-5	few	.	TRBJ1-2	TGTGCCAGCAGTTATCAGGGCTCCTATAGCGGCTACACCTTC	CASSYQGSYSGYTF
TRBV24-1	.	TRBD1	TRBJ1-2	TGTGCCACCAGTGATGTGGGACAGGACTATGGCTACACCTTC	CATSDVGQDYGYTF
TRBV5-1	.	.	TRBJ2-5	TGCGCCAGCAGCTTGGGCTCGGCAGGGGCTCAGGAGACCCAGTACTTC	CASSLGSAGAQETQYF
TRBV15	.	.	TRBJ2-5	TGTGCCACCAGCAGAGATGGGGCCAAAGAGACCCAGTACTTC	CATSRDGAKETQYF
TRBV7-6	.	.	TRBJ2-5	TGTGCCAGCAGTATAATGGAGACCCAGTACTTC	CASSIMETQYF
TRBV5-1	few	TRBD1	TRBJ2-3	TGCGCCAGCAGCTTACCGGGACAGGACTTTACCGGACCTACAGATACGCAGTATTTT	CASSLPGQDFTGPTDTQYF
TRBV10-1	few	.	TRBJ2-7	TGCGCCAGCAGGAGTCGCGAGCAGTACTTC	CASRSREQYF
TRBV25-1	once	TRBD1	TRBJ2-4	TGTGCCAGCAGTGATCCCTCGACAGGGGCCGCTGGGGGAAACATTCAGTACTTC	CASSDPSTGAAGGNIQYF
TRBV29-1	.	TRBD1	TRBJ1-2	TGCAGCGTTGACAGACAGGGCACCAAGGGCTACACCTTC	CSVDRQGTKGYTF
TRBV12-3/TRBV12-4	.	TRBD1	TRBJ2-5	TGTGCCAGCAAACCAAGTGGGACAGACGGTGAGCAGTACTTC	CASKPSGTDGEQYF
TRBV13	.	.	TRBJ2-7	TGTGCCAGCAGCTTAGTTGGGGGGCGCGACGAGCAGTACTTC	CASSLVGGRDEQYF
TRBV12-5	.	.	TRBJ2-1	TGTGCTAGTGGTTTTCGCAATGAGCAGTTCTTC	CASGFRNEQFF
TRBV9	.	.	TRBJ2-6	TGTGCCAGCAGCGTGGGCAGGGAGCGTGGGGCCAACGTCCTGACTTTC	CASSVGRERGANVLTF
TRBV12-3/TRBV12-4	few	.	TRBJ1-2	TGTGCCAGCAGTCCGGGGGACATGGGCTACACCTTC	CASSPGDMGYTF
TRBV20-1	.	.	TRBJ1-5	TGCAGTGCTAGAGATCAGGGGATCCAGCCCCAGCATTTT	CSARDQGIQPQHF
TRBV12-3/TRBV12-4	few	.	TRBJ1-5	TGTGCCAGCAGACCGACCGGGGGGCGTAATCAGCCCCAGCATTTT	CASRPTGGRNQPQHF